Below, one T cell receptor beta chain is given with its context. What it recognizes is unknown. The sample belongs to a study of blood T cells in healthy people across ages. Study findings and constraints: The donors' CMV status was not determined, possibly confounding changes in expanded clonotypes.

V lost 6 bases and J lost 8; bases outside the gene matches: 7. The CDR3 length is 12 residues. The germline V gene encodes CDR1 SQVTM and CDR2 ANQGSEA. Using a J-beta primer mix together with a sample-barcoded 5' primer, a second PCR was run for about 6 to 11 cycles. TCRdb itself ran the 5' RACE reads through MiXCR, one entry per CDR3 protein. The repertoire holds about 1.8 million distinct CDR3 sequences, with approximately 50% as singletons. This receptor was identified in a woman aged 35 to 49 in good health. Sequenced: blood. The V and J genes are TRBV29-1 and TRBJ1-2, with TRBD1 matching over 9 bases. CDR3 nucleotides: TGCAGCGTCGCACGGACAGGGGTCGGCTACACCTTC. Its translation: CSVARTGVGYTF.